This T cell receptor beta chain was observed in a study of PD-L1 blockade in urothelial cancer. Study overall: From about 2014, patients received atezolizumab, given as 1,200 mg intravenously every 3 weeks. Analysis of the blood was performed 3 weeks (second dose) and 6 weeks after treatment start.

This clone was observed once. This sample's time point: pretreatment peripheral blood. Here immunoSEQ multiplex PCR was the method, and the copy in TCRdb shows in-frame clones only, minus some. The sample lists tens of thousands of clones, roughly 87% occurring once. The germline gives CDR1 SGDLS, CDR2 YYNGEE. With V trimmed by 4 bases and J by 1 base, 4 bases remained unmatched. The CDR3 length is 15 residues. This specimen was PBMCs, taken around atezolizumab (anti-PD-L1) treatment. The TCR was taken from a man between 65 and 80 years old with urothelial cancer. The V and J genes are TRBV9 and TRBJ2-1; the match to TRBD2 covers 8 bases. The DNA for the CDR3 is TGTGCCAGCAGCCAAATAGCGGGATCCTACAATGAGCAGTTCTTC. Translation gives CASSQIAGSYNEQFF.